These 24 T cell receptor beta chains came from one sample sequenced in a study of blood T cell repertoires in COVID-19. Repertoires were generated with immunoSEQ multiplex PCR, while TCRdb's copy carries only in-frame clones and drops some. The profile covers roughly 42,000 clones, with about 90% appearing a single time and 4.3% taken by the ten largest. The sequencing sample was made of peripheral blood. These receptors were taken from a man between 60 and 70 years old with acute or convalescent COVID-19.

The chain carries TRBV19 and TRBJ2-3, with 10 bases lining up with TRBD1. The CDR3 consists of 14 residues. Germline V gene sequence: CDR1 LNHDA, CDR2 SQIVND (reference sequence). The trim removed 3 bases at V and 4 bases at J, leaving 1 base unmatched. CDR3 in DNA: TGTGCCAGTAGTATGACAGGGGGCGCAGATACGCAGTATTTT. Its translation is CASSMTGGADTQYF.

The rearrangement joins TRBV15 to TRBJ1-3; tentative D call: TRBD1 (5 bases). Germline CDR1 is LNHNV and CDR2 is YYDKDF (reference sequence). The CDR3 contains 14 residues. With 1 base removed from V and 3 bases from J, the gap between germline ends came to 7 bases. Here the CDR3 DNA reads TGTGCCACCAGCAGAGGCAGGGATGGAAACACCATATATTTT. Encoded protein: CATSRGRDGNTIYF.

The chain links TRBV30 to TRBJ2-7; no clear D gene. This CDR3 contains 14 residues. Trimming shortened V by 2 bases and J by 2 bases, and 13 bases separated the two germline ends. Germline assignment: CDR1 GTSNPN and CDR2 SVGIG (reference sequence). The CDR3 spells CAWSPLMRAYEQYF. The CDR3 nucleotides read TGTGCCTGGAGTCCCCTAATGCGAGCCTACGAGCAGTACTTC.

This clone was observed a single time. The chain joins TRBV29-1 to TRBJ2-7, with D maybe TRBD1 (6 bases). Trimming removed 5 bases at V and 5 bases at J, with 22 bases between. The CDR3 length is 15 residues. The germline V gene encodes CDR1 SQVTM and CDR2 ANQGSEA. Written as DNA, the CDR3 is TGCAGCGTTTTTACCTCGGACAGTCGGCGAAACGAGCAGTACTTC. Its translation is CSVFTSDSRRNEQYF.

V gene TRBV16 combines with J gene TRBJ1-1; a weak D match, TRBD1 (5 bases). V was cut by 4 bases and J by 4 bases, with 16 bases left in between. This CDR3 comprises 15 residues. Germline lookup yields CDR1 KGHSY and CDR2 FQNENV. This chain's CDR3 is CASSPGEGLRTEAFF. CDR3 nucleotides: TGTGCCAGCAGCCCGGGGGAGGGGCTACGCACTGAAGCTTTCTTT.

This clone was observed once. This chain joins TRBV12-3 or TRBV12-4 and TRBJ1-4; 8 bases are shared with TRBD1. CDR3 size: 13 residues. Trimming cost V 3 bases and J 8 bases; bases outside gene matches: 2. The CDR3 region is CASSLTGEEKLFF. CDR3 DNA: TGTGCCAGCAGTTTGACAGGGGAAGAAAAACTGTTTTTT.

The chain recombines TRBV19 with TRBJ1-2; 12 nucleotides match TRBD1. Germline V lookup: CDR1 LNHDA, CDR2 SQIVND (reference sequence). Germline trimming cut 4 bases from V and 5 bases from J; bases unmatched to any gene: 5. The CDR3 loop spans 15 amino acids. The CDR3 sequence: CASSTGTGGRYGYTF. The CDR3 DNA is TGTGCCAGTAGTACCGGGACAGGGGGCCGGTATGGCTACACCTTC.

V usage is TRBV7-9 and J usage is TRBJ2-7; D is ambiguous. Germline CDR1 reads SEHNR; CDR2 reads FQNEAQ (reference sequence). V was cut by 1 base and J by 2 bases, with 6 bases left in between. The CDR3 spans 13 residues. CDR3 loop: CASSLESAYEQYF. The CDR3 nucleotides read TGTGCCAGCAGCTTAGAGTCAGCCTACGAGCAGTACTTC. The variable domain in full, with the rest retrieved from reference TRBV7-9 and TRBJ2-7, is DTGVSQNPRHKITKRGQNVTFRCDPISEHNRLYWYRQTLGQGPEFLTYFQNEAQLEKSRLLSDRFSAERPKGSFSTLEIQRTEQGDSAMYLCASSLESAYEQYFGPGTRLTVT.

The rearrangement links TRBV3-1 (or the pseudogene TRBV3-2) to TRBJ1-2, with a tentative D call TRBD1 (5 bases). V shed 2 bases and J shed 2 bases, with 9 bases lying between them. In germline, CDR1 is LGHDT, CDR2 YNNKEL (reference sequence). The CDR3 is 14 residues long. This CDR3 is CASSQPGGNYGYTF. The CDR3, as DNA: TGTGCCAGCAGCCAACCCGGGGGAAACTATGGCTACACCTTC.

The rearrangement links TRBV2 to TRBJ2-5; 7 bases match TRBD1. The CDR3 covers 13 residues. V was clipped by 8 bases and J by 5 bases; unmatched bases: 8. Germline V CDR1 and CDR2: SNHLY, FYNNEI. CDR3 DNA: TGTGCCAGCGGAGAGACAGGGTGGGAGACCCAGTACTTC. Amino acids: CASGETGWETQYF.

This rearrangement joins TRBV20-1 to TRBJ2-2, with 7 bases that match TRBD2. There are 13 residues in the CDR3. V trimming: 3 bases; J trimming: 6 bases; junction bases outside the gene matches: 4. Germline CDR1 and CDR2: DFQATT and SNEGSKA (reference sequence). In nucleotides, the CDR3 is TGCAGTGCTAGTCGGGACTACGCCGGGGAGCTGTTTTTT. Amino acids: CSASRDYAGELFF.

In DNA form, the CDR3 reads TGCGCCAGCAGCGCGGCAGACGGTAACTATGGCTACACCTTC. This encodes CASSAADGNYGYTF. The chain joins TRBV5-1 to TRBJ1-2; D not resolved. Trimming pared 4 bases from V and 1 base from J, leaving 11 bases between. The CDR3 contains 14 residues. Germline V CDR1 and CDR2: SGHRS, YFSETQ.

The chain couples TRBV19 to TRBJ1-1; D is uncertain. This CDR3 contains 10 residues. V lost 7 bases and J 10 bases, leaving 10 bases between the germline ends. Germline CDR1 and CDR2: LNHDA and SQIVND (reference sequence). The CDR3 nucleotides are TGTGCCAGTACGGGGTTGCGAGCTTTCTTT. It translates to CASTGLRAFF.

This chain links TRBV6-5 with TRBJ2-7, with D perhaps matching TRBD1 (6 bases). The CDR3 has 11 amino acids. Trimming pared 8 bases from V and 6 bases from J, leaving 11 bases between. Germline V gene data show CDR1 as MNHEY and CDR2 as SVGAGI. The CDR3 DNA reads TGTGCCAGCGCGACACAGGGCGAGCAGTACTTC. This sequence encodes CASATQGEQYF.

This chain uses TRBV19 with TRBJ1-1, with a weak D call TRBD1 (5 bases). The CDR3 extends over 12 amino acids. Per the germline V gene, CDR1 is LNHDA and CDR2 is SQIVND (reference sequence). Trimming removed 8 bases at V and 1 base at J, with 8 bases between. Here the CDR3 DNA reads TGTGCCAGTGGACACAGGAACACTGAAGCTTTCTTT. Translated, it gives CASGHRNTEAFF.

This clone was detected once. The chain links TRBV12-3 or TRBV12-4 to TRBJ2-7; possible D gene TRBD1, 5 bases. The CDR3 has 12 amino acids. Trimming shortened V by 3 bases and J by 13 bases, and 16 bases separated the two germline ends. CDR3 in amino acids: CASSFILGQPYF. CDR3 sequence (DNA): TGTGCCAGCAGTTTCATTCTTGGACAACCATACTTC.

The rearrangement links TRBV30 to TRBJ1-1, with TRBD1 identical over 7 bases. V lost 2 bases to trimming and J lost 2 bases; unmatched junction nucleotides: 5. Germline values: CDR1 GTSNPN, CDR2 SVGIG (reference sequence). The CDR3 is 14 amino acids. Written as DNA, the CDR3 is TGTGCCTGGAGTTGGCCAGGGGGAAACACTGAAGCTTTCTTT. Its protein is CAWSWPGGNTEAFF.

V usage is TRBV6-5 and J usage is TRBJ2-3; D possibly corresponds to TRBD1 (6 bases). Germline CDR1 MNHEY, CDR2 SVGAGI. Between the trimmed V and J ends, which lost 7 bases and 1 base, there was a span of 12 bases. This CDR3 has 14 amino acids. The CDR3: CASTYRTGTDTQYF. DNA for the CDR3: TGTGCCAGCACCTACAGGACAGGCACAGATACGCAGTATTTT.

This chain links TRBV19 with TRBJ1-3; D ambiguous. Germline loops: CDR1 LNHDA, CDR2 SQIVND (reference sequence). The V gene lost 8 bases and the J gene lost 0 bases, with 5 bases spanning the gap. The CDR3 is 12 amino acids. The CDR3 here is CASGTSGNTIYF. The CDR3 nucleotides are TGTGCCAGTGGCACCTCTGGAAACACCATATATTTT.

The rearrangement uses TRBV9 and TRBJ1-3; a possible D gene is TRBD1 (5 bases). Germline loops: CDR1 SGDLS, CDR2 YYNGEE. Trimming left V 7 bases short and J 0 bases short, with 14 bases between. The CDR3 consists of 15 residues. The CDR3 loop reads CASSGGGGSGNTIYF. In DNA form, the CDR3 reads TGTGCCAGCTCCGGGGGAGGCGGCTCTGGAAACACCATATATTTT.

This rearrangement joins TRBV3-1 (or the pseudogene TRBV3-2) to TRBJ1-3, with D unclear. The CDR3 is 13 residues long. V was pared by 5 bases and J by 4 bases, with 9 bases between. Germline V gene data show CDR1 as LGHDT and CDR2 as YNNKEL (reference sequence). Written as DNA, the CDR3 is TGTGCCAGCAGCAGTACGGTGGGAAACACCATATATTTT. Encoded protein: CASSSTVGNTIYF.

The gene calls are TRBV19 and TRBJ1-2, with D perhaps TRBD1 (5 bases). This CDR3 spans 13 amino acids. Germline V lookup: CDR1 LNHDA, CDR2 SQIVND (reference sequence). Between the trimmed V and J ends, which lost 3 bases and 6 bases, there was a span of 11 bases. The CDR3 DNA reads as TGTGCCAGTAGTATTGCCCGGGGGGATGGCTACACCTTC. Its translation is CASSIARGDGYTF.

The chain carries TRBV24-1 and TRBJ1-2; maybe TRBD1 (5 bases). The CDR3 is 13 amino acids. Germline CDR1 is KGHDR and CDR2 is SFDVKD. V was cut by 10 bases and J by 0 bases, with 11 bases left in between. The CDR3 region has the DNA TGTGCCACTTCGGACATGACTAACTATGGCTACACCTTC. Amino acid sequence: CATSDMTNYGYTF.

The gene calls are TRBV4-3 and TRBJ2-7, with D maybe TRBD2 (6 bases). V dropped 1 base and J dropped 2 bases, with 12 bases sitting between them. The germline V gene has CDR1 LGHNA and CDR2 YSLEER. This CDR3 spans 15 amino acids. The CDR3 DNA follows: TGCGCCAGCAGCCAAGCCATGGGGGGAACCTACGAGCAGTACTTC. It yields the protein CASSQAMGGTYEQYF.